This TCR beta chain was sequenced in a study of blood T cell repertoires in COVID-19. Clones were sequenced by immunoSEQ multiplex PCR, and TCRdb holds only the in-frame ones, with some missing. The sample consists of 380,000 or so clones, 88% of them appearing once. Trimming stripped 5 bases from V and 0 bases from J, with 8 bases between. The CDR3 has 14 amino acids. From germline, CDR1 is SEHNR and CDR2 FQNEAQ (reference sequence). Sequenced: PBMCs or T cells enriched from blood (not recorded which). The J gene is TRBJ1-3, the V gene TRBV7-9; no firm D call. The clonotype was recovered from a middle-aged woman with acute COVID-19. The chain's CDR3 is CASSPIFSGNTIYF. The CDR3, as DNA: TGTGCCAGCAGCCCTATATTCTCTGGAAACACCATATATTTT.